This T cell receptor (beta chain) is from a study of control samples from healthy donors and cancer patients. Germline V gives CDR1 MGHDK, CDR2 SYGVNS. This CDR3 comprises 15 residues. V lost 5 bases, J lost 6 bases, and 8 bases stayed unmatched. Generated by immunoSEQ multiplex PCR, the TCRdb table keeps only in-frame clones and is missing some. The sample yields 120,000 or so clones, around 87% seen once. Sequencing was performed on blood. The chain carries TRBV25-1 and TRBJ1-2; the match to TRBD1 covers 11 bases. This receptor was obtained from a man aged 40-50 years in good health. CDR3 loop: CASSPWGQGVDGYTF. The CDR3 DNA is TGTGCCAGCAGTCCCTGGGGACAGGGGGTGGATGGCTACACCTTC.